This is a list of T cell receptor beta chains from one sample in a study of blood T cell repertoires in COVID-19. Libraries were prepared by immunoSEQ multiplex PCR; TCRdb keeps only in-frame clonotypes and omits some of them. The top ten hold more than 0.9% of the sample, which has about 350,000 clones, roughly 87% seen once. Sequencing used PBMCs or T cells enriched from blood (not recorded which). These receptors were obtained from a woman aged 25 to 45 who had recovered from COVID-19. Each CDR3 is given with its conserved first and last residue. Fields, in order: V gene, clone size, D gene, J gene, CDR3 protein, CDR3 DNA. D genes are given only for firm matches. The size entry is marked missing in some rows and otherwise reads once, few, many or a size class.

v_call: TRBV3-1/TRBV3-2; clone_size: NA; d_call: TRBD1; j_call: TRBJ2-2; cdr3_aa: CASSQRRQGGTGELFF; cdr3_nt: TGTGCCAGCAGCCAACGTCGACAGGGCGGGACCGGGGAGCTGTTTTTT
v_call: TRBV7-9; clone_size: NA; d_call: NA; j_call: TRBJ1-1; cdr3_aa: CASSLRQGWSTEAFF; cdr3_nt: TGTGCCAGCAGCTTACGTCAGGGGTGGAGCACTGAAGCTTTCTTT
v_call: TRBV2; clone_size: few; d_call: NA; j_call: TRBJ2-7; cdr3_aa: CASSWTVYEQYF; cdr3_nt: TGTGCCAGCAGTTGGACAGTCTACGAGCAGTACTTC
v_call: TRBV7-9; clone_size: NA; d_call: TRBD1; j_call: TRBJ1-4; cdr3_aa: CASRTGLEKLFF; cdr3_nt: TGTGCCAGCAGGACAGGGCTTGAAAAACTGTTTTTT
v_call: TRBV6-6; clone_size: NA; d_call: TRBD1; j_call: TRBJ1-1; cdr3_aa: CASSRGTGNVFGDPKAFF; cdr3_nt: TGTGCCAGCAGTCGCGGGACAGGGAATGTTTTTGGGGATCCCAAAGCTTTCTTT
v_call: TRBV10-1; clone_size: NA; d_call: TRBD2; j_call: TRBJ2-7; cdr3_aa: CASSETMGLAGGPDEQYF; cdr3_nt: TGCGCCAGCAGTGAGACGATGGGGCTAGCGGGGGGGCCCGACGAGCAGTACTTC
v_call: TRBV5-1; clone_size: NA; d_call: NA; j_call: TRBJ1-3; cdr3_aa: CASSERPRSSSGNTIYF; cdr3_nt: TGCGCCAGCAGCGAACGACCGAGGTCGAGCTCTGGAAACACCATATATTTT
v_call: TRBV9; clone_size: NA; d_call: TRBD1; j_call: TRBJ1-1; cdr3_aa: CASSALGGRGVSEAFF; cdr3_nt: TGTGCCAGCAGCGCCCTGGGAGGCAGGGGGGTTTCTGAAGCTTTCTTT
v_call: TRBV24-1; clone_size: NA; d_call: NA; j_call: TRBJ2-3; cdr3_aa: CATSGRGSTDTQYF; cdr3_nt: TGTGCCACCAGTGGCAGGGGTAGCACAGATACGCAGTATTTT
v_call: TRBV27; clone_size: NA; d_call: NA; j_call: TRBJ2-7; cdr3_aa: CASSHRVGYEQYF; cdr3_nt: TGTGCCAGCAGTCACAGGGTTGGGTACGAGCAGTACTTC
v_call: TRBV27; clone_size: NA; d_call: NA; j_call: TRBJ2-7; cdr3_aa: CASSLVTGYSYEQYF; cdr3_nt: TGTGCCAGCAGTTTAGTGACAGGATACTCCTACGAGCAGTACTTC
v_call: TRBV4-3; clone_size: NA; d_call: NA; j_call: TRBJ1-3; cdr3_aa: CASSQVLSRGGNTIYF; cdr3_nt: TGCGCCAGCAGCCAGGTCCTGAGCAGGGGAGGAAACACCATATATTTT
v_call: TRBV18; clone_size: NA; d_call: NA; j_call: TRBJ1-1; cdr3_aa: CASSPFQTLRRTAEAFF; cdr3_nt: TGTGCCAGCTCACCGTTTCAAACCTTGCGCCGAACAGCTGAAGCTTTCTTT
v_call: TRBV12-3/TRBV12-4; clone_size: NA; d_call: NA; j_call: TRBJ2-7; cdr3_aa: CASRKGHGYEQYF; cdr3_nt: TGTGCCAGCAGAAAGGGACACGGCTACGAGCAGTACTTC
v_call: TRBV6-5; clone_size: once; d_call: TRBD1; j_call: TRBJ2-3; cdr3_aa: CAGSRDRADTQYF; cdr3_nt: TGTGCCGGGTCCCGGGACAGGGCAGATACGCAGTATTTT
v_call: TRBV7-9; clone_size: once; d_call: TRBD1; j_call: TRBJ1-6; cdr3_aa: CASSLATGGDNSPLHF; cdr3_nt: TGTGCCAGCAGCCTGGCGACAGGGGGGGATAATTCACCCCTCCACTTT
v_call: TRBV2; clone_size: NA; d_call: TRBD2; j_call: TRBJ2-3; cdr3_aa: CASSGGTYTDTQYF; cdr3_nt: TGTGCCAGCAGCGGGGGGACTTACACAGATACGCAGTATTTT
v_call: TRBV28; clone_size: NA; d_call: TRBD1; j_call: TRBJ1-2; cdr3_aa: CASRKQGGYSSNYGYTF; cdr3_nt: TGTGCCAGCAGGAAACAGGGGGGGTACTCTTCTAACTATGGCTACACCTTC
v_call: TRBV2; clone_size: NA; d_call: NA; j_call: TRBJ2-7; cdr3_aa: CASRGTVYEQYF; cdr3_nt: TGTGCCAGCAGGGGGACTGTCTACGAGCAGTACTTC
v_call: TRBV12-3/TRBV12-4; clone_size: NA; d_call: TRBD1; j_call: TRBJ2-5; cdr3_aa: CASTNDRVETQYF; cdr3_nt: TGTGCCAGCACCAATGACAGGGTCGAGACCCAGTACTTC
v_call: TRBV7-8; clone_size: once; d_call: NA; j_call: TRBJ2-7; cdr3_aa: CASSLADQGSYEQYF; cdr3_nt: TGTGCCAGCAGCTTAGCGGATCAGGGCTCCTACGAGCAGTACTTC
v_call: TRBV30; clone_size: NA; d_call: NA; j_call: TRBJ1-2; cdr3_aa: CAWSATNYGYTF; cdr3_nt: TGTGCCTGGAGTGCCACAAACTATGGCTACACCTTC
v_call: TRBV5-6; clone_size: once; d_call: TRBD1; j_call: TRBJ1-5; cdr3_aa: CASSLRDRGGQPQHF; cdr3_nt: TGTGCCAGCAGCCTAAGGGACAGGGGAGGGCAGCCCCAGCATTTT
v_call: TRBV5-1; clone_size: NA; d_call: TRBD2; j_call: TRBJ2-1; cdr3_aa: CASSLLASGGNNEQFF; cdr3_nt: TGCGCCAGCAGCTTGCTGGCTAGCGGGGGGAACAATGAGCAGTTCTTC
v_call: TRBV7-2; clone_size: NA; d_call: NA; j_call: TRBJ2-3; cdr3_aa: CASSLALGQSTDTQYF; cdr3_nt: TGTGCCAGCAGCTTAGCCCTAGGACAGAGCACAGATACGCAGTATTTT
v_call: TRBV15; clone_size: once; d_call: NA; j_call: TRBJ1-2; cdr3_aa: CATSRTGGYGYTF; cdr3_nt: TGTGCCACCAGCAGAACAGGCGGCTATGGCTACACCTTC
v_call: TRBV19; clone_size: NA; d_call: NA; j_call: TRBJ1-2; cdr3_aa: CASSIEQGTYGYTF; cdr3_nt: TGTGCCAGTAGTATAGAGCAGGGAACTTATGGCTACACCTTC
v_call: TRBV5-1; clone_size: NA; d_call: NA; j_call: TRBJ1-4; cdr3_aa: CASSLDPPGAGEKLFF; cdr3_nt: TGCGCCAGCAGCTTGGACCCGCCAGGGGCCGGTGAAAAACTGTTTTTT
v_call: TRBV5-1; clone_size: NA; d_call: TRBD1; j_call: TRBJ2-5; cdr3_aa: CASSLVGGEETQYF; cdr3_nt: TGCGCCAGCAGCTTGGTAGGGGGCGAGGAGACCCAGTACTTC
v_call: TRBV9; clone_size: NA; d_call: NA; j_call: TRBJ1-1; cdr3_aa: CASSVAVGRYTEAFF; cdr3_nt: TGTGCCAGCAGCGTAGCGGTGGGGCGGTACACTGAAGCTTTCTTT
v_call: TRBV19; clone_size: once; d_call: NA; j_call: TRBJ1-2; cdr3_aa: CASSRVNYGYTF; cdr3_nt: TGTGCCAGTAGCCGGGTTAACTATGGCTACACCTTC
v_call: TRBV3-1/TRBV3-2; clone_size: NA; d_call: NA; j_call: TRBJ1-2; cdr3_aa: CASSQEGAGKYYGYTF; cdr3_nt: TGTGCCAGCAGCCAAGAGGGGGCAGGGAAATACTATGGCTACACCTTC
v_call: TRBV4-3; clone_size: NA; d_call: NA; j_call: TRBJ2-2; cdr3_aa: CASSQATQALNTGELFF; cdr3_nt: TGCGCCAGCAGCCAAGCTACTCAAGCCCTTAACACCGGGGAGCTGTTTTTT
v_call: TRBV25-1; clone_size: once; d_call: NA; j_call: TRBJ2-7; cdr3_aa: CASSDPGNYEQYF; cdr3_nt: TGTGCCAGCAGTGACCCGGGTAACTACGAGCAGTACTTC
v_call: TRBV29-1; clone_size: NA; d_call: NA; j_call: TRBJ1-4; cdr3_aa: CSAADRTQSGKLFF; cdr3_nt: TGCAGCGCCGCTGACAGGACCCAATCTGGAAAACTGTTTTTT
v_call: TRBV28; clone_size: NA; d_call: NA; j_call: TRBJ2-7; cdr3_aa: CAIGHPQGYEQYF; cdr3_nt: TGTGCCATCGGACACCCCCAGGGGTACGAGCAGTACTTC
v_call: TRBV9; clone_size: NA; d_call: NA; j_call: TRBJ1-5; cdr3_aa: CASSVGSGGQPQHF; cdr3_nt: TGTGCCAGCAGCGTAGGTTCCGGCGGTCAGCCCCAGCATTTT
v_call: TRBV7-2; clone_size: NA; d_call: TRBD1; j_call: TRBJ2-1; cdr3_aa: CASSPRQGSYNEQFF; cdr3_nt: TGTGCCAGCAGCCCACGACAGGGATCCTACAATGAGCAGTTCTTC
v_call: TRBV9; clone_size: once; d_call: TRBD2; j_call: TRBJ2-2; cdr3_aa: CASSPSGTSGSWAGELFF; cdr3_nt: TGTGCCAGCAGCCCCAGTGGGACTAGCGGCTCCTGGGCAGGGGAGCTGTTTTTT
v_call: TRBV24-1; clone_size: NA; d_call: NA; j_call: TRBJ1-3; cdr3_aa: CATSDPVSGNTIYF; cdr3_nt: TGTGCCACCAGTGATCCGGTCTCTGGAAACACCATATATTTT
v_call: TRBV2; clone_size: few; d_call: NA; j_call: TRBJ1-1; cdr3_aa: CASTLSRGGNTEAFF; cdr3_nt: TGTGCCAGCACCCTATCGAGGGGGGGGAACACTGAAGCTTTCTTT
v_call: TRBV19; clone_size: NA; d_call: NA; j_call: TRBJ1-6; cdr3_aa: CASSNSGNSPLHF; cdr3_nt: TGTGCCAGTAGCAACTCGGGAAATTCACCCCTCCACTTT
v_call: TRBV4-1; clone_size: NA; d_call: NA; j_call: TRBJ2-5; cdr3_aa: CASSQEGGGGGWETQYF; cdr3_nt: TGCGCCAGCAGCCAAGAGGGTGGTGGGGGAGGTTGGGAGACCCAGTACTTC
v_call: TRBV2; clone_size: NA; d_call: NA; j_call: TRBJ1-6; cdr3_aa: CASSVPGRNNSPLHF; cdr3_nt: TGTGCCAGCAGTGTACCGGGGAGAAATAATTCACCCCTCCACTTT
v_call: TRBV5-1; clone_size: NA; d_call: NA; j_call: TRBJ2-3; cdr3_aa: CATQRAAPTDTQYF; cdr3_nt: TGCGCCACCCAGAGGGCTGCCCCCACAGATACGCAGTATTTT